One and the same sample provided the 14 T cell receptor beta chains below, sequenced in a study of blood T cells in healthy people across ages. It was with a sample-barcoded 5' primer and a J-beta primer mix that a second PCR of roughly 7 to 11 cycles was run. Each CDR3 protein gets one entry after TCRdb re-called the 5' RACE reads with MiXCR. The sample records about 1.7 million distinct CDR3 sequences, 28% being singletons. The sequenced sample consisted of blood. All receptors come from a woman aged 30 to 39 in good health.

This clonotype was seen a few times. Here the CDR3 reads CASSHWDRAGYNEQFF. In nucleotides, the CDR3 is TGTGCCAGCAGCCATTGGGACAGGGCCGGATACAATGAGCAGTTCTTC. V gene TRBV3-1 combines with J gene TRBJ2-1, with TRBD1 matching 9 bases. The CDR3 has 16 residues. Germline CDR1 reads LGHDT; CDR2 reads YNNKEL (reference sequence). J gave up 4 bases and V 3 bases, and 7 bases lay outside the gene matches.

The V call is TRBV20-1, the J call TRBJ1-2, with TRBD1 matching 7 bases. With V trimmed by 3 bases and J by 3 bases, 4 bases remained unmatched. CDR3 length equals 13 residues. Per the germline V gene, CDR1 is DFQATT and CDR2 is SNEGSKA (reference sequence). This chain's CDR3 is CSASADRDYGYTF. The CDR3 DNA reads TGCAGTGCTAGTGCCGACAGGGACTATGGCTACACCTTC.

This clonotype showed up many times. V is TRBV20-1 and J is TRBJ2-7, with 7 bases that match TRBD1. In germline, CDR1 is DFQATT, CDR2 SNEGSKA (reference sequence). CDR3 size: 13 residues. V gave up 5 bases and J gave up 5 bases; unmatched junction bases: 9. The CDR3 DNA reads as TGCAGTGCTCTTGCGACAGGGACCCACGAGCAGTACTTC. This gives the protein CSALATGTHEQYF.

The rearrangement links TRBV6-5 to TRBJ1-1, with D hard to call. Trimming removed 6 bases at V and 0 bases at J, with 17 bases between. Per germline, CDR1 MNHEY and CDR2 SVGAGI. This CDR3 spans 16 amino acids. The CDR3 DNA reads TGTGCCAGCAGCCGAACAGAAGACGTCATGAACACTGAAGCTTTCTTT. Protein sequence: CASSRTEDVMNTEAFF.

This clonotype has just a few counts. The CDR3, as DNA: TGTGCCACCTCCCTCACGCGGACTTCCACAGATACGCAGTATTTT. As protein: CATSLTRTSTDTQYF. The rearrangement uses TRBV2 and TRBJ2-3; D is possibly TRBD2 (5 bases). Germline V gives CDR1 SNHLY, CDR2 FYNNEI. V shed 10 bases and J shed 2 bases, with 19 bases lying between them. The CDR3 totals 15 residues.

The rearrangement links TRBV4-1 to TRBJ2-3; TRBD2 aligns across 9 bases. The CDR3 has 16 residues. Looked up from germline, CDR1 is MGHRA and CDR2 is YSYEKL. V trimming: 3 bases; J trimming: 2 bases; junction bases outside the gene matches: 6. The CDR3, as DNA: TGCGCCAGCAGCCAGGGGGCTAGCGGGGTCACAGATACGCAGTATTTT. Protein sequence: CASSQGASGVTDTQYF.

This clonotype was observed many times. The chain links TRBV3-1 to TRBJ2-4, with no clear D. CDR3 length equals 13 residues. V was shortened by 0 bases and J by 9 bases, with 9 bases between the two germline ends. From germline, CDR1 is LGHDT and CDR2 YNNKEL (reference sequence). CDR3 sequence (DNA): TGTGCCAGCAGCCAAGAACCCACCGGCATTCAGTACTTC. This codes for CASSQEPTGIQYF.

This clonotype has a single count. This sequence may be a read error, since a much larger clone differs from it by one base. This rearrangement joins TRBV29-1 to TRBJ2-1, with TRBD1 identical over 7 bases. This CDR3 region has 12 residues. Germline V gene data show CDR1 as SQVTM and CDR2 as ANQGSEA. CDR3 DNA: TGCAACGACAGACAGGGTGGGGGTGAGCAGTTCTTC. It translates to CNDRQGGGEQFF.

Regarding this clonotype: This may stem from a read error, because a much larger clone lies one nucleotide away. This chain links TRBV20-1 with TRBJ2-7, with 9 bases matching TRBD1. Looked up from germline, CDR1 is DFQATT and CDR2 is SNEGSKA (reference sequence). The CDR3 totals 13 residues. CDR3 sequence: CNAKTGQGIEQYF. For the CDR3, the DNA is TGCAATGCTAAAACGGGACAGGGTATCGAGCAGTACTTC.

This clonotype was recorded a few times. In DNA, the CDR3 is TGCGCCAGTAGGGGGAGTAGCGGGAGCAATACGCAGTATTTT. Amino acid sequence: CASRGSSGSNTQYF. V is TRBV10-1 and J is TRBJ2-3, with TRBD2 matching over 9 bases. The V and J ends lost 9 bases and 7 bases, in that order; junction bases with no gene match: 11. The germline gives CDR1 WNHNN, CDR2 SYGVQD (reference sequence). This CDR3 is built from 14 residues.

Regarding this clonotype: A much larger clone lies one base from this, so it may be a read error. CDR3 protein: CASSAGRGSYGYTF. In DNA form, the CDR3 reads TGTGCCAGCAGCGCCGGCAGGGGTTCCTATGGCTACACCTTC. This chain links TRBV5-5 with TRBJ1-2; perhaps TRBD1 as D (6 bases). Germline V CDR1 and CDR2: SGHKS, YYEKEE (reference sequence). The V end was cut by 4 bases, the J end by 4 bases, with 14 bases between. The CDR3 runs to 14 residues.

The chain carries TRBV6-5 and TRBJ1-6; no clear D. The CDR3 is 14 amino acids. Trimming took off 6 bases at V and 8 bases at J, with 14 bases between the two ends. Germline V CDR1 and CDR2: MNHEY, SVGAGI. CDR3 nucleotides: TGTGCCAGCAGGGAACCTAAGGGTCATTCACCCCTCCACTTT. Protein: CASREPKGHSPLHF.

The CDR3 reads CASRAGTGKNQPQHF. The CDR3 DNA follows: TGTGCCAGCAGAGCCGGGACAGGCAAAAATCAGCCCCAGCATTTT. The chain has TRBV2 and TRBJ1-5, with 8 bases identical to TRBD1. With 6 bases clipped from V and 4 bases from J, the junction kept 8 bases outside the gene matches. The CDR3 loop spans 15 amino acids. The V gene's germline CDR1 is SNHLY and CDR2 FYNNEI.

The sample holds many counts of this clonotype. V gene TRBV5-1 combines with J gene TRBJ2-2; no firm D call. CDR1 is SGHRS and CDR2 is YFSETQ in the germline V gene. The CDR3 consists of 15 residues. The V end was cut by 0 bases, the J end by 1 base, with 7 bases between. Written as DNA, the CDR3 is TGCGCCAGCAGCTTGGGTTTGGGGAACACCGGGGAGCTGTTTTTT. Its protein product is CASSLGLGNTGELFF.